This T cell receptor beta chain comes out of a study of sequential checkpoint blockade in melanoma. Whole-study context: Each arm's sequence ended with maintenance nivolumab.

The CDR3 spans 16 residues. The germline V gene encodes CDR1 KGHSH and CDR2 LQKENI. The V end was cut by 0 bases, the J end by 4 bases, with 15 bases between. Data came from immunoSEQ multiplex PCR; TCRdb stores just in-frame clones and leaves some out. The data contain about 20,000 clones, 75% to 85% of them singletons. Treatment described: randomized to nivolumab then ipilimumab (arm A) or the reverse (arm B). The sequence was obtained from a human donor with melanoma. The sample here was CD8+ T cells sorted from blood (inferred from file names), taken from a patient given nivolumab and ipilimumab in sequence. The V call is TRBV18, the J call TRBJ2-5, with D possibly TRBD2 on 6 matching bases. CDR3 coding DNA: TGTGCCAGCTCACCACCGCGCGGGGACCAAGTAGAGACCCAGTACTTC. It specifies CASSPPRGDQVETQYF.